This T cell receptor beta chain was profiled in a study of shared clonotypes between healthy human individuals. Study information: Per donor, CD8 memory used one plate, CD8 naive used two, CD4 memory used three and CD4 naive used three. Study-wide findings and caveats: Clonotype sharing among donors, it was expected, would be affected by sequencing depth.

Germline CDR1 is SGHDT and CDR2 is YYEEEE. This CDR3 is built from 17 residues. With 4 bases clipped from V and 0 bases from J, the junction kept 12 bases outside the gene matches. Naive CD8 cells lacked CD45RO, underwent positive selection for CCR7 and left out terminally differentiated effector memory CD45RA+ cells. The repertoire was sequenced with immunoSEQ multiplex PCR; TCRdb's copy has only in-frame clones and lacks some. The top ten hold over 0.2% of the sample, which has 800,000 or so clones, about 97% seen once. A single count supports this clone. The target antigen is unknown. This rearrangement joins TRBV5-6 to TRBJ1-2; TRBD1 matches 7 bases. The clonotype was recovered from a young man in good health. Input material: naive CD8+ T cells sorted from blood. The CDR3 sequence is CASSPRYPGQANYGYTF. The DNA for the CDR3 is TGTGCCAGCAGCCCTCGCTACCCCGGACAGGCTAACTATGGCTACACCTTC.